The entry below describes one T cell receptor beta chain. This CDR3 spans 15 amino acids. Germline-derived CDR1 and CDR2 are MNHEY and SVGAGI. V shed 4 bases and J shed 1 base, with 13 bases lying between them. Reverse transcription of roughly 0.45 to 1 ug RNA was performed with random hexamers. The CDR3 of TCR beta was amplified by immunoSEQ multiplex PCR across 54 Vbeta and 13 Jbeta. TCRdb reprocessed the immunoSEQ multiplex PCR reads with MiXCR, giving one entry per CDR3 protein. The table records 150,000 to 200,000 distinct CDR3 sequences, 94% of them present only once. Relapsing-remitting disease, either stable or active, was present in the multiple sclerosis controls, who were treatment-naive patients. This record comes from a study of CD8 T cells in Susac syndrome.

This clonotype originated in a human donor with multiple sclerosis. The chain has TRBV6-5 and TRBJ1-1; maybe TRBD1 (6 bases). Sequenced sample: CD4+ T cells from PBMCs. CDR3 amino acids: CASSSNPDRNTEAFF. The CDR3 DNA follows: TGTGCCAGCAGTTCTAACCCGGACAGGAACACTGAAGCTTTCTTT.